This is a list of T cell receptor beta chains from one sample in a study of early T cells in non-severe SARS-CoV-2 infection. TCRdb redid the calling of the 5' RACE reads with MiXCR, one entry per CDR3 protein. Seen here are more than 45,000 distinct CDR3 sequences, 9.5% to 15% observed once, and the top ten hold 3% to 4.5%. Sequenced sample: whole blood. Receptor source: an adult who was a healthcare worker with PCR-confirmed SARS-CoV-2 infection or an uninfected control (not recorded which). Both conserved end residues are part of each CDR3. D genes are given only for firm matches. A row's size may be missing; if present it is once, few, many or a size class.

D: .; V: TRBV12-3/TRBV12-4; J: TRBJ1-1; size: .; DNA: TGTGCCAGCAGCCAGACGGGTGAAGCTTTCTTT; CDR3: CASSQTGEAFF
D: TRBD1; V: TRBV7-9; J: TRBJ2-7; size: .; DNA: TGTGCCAGCAGCTCAAGGACAGGGGCCGCGTACGAGCAGTACTTC; CDR3: CASSSRTGAAYEQYF
D: .; V: TRBV7-2; J: TRBJ2-5; size: few; DNA: TGTGCCAGCAGCTTATCTGGGACACCTAAAGAGACCCAGTACTTC; CDR3: CASSLSGTPKETQYF
D: .; V: TRBV3-1; J: TRBJ2-7; size: .; DNA: TGTGCCAGCAGCCAAGTCGCGACTAGCTCCTACGAGCAGTACTTC; CDR3: CASSQVATSSYEQYF
D: .; V: TRBV28; J: TRBJ1-4; size: many; DNA: TGTGCCAGCAGCACCCCGCAACAAGGGAATGAAAAACTGTTTTTT; CDR3: CASSTPQQGNEKLFF
D: .; V: TRBV2; J: TRBJ2-2; size: many; DNA: TGTGCCAGCAAAGGAGGTATCCCCACCGGGGAGCTGTTTTTT; CDR3: CASKGGIPTGELFF
D: .; V: TRBV10-3; J: TRBJ2-5; size: few; DNA: TGTGCCATCAGTGAGCCATTCCCTGGAGGGACCCAGTACTTC; CDR3: CAISEPFPGGTQYF
D: .; V: TRBV29-1; J: TRBJ2-1; size: many; DNA: TGCAGCGTTGAAGGCCCCAGCGGTTCCTACAATGAGCAGTTCTTC; CDR3: CSVEGPSGSYNEQFF
D: TRBD2; V: TRBV7-9; J: TRBJ2-3; size: .; DNA: TGTGCCAGCAGCTTGAGACCCGGACTAGCAAGTAGCACAGATACGCAGTATTTT; CDR3: CASSLRPGLASSTDTQYF
D: TRBD2; V: TRBV12-3/TRBV12-4; J: TRBJ2-2; size: few; DNA: TGTGCCAGCAGTTTAGGGTCTAGCGGGGCCTTGAACACCGGGGAGCTGTTTTTT; CDR3: CASSLGSSGALNTGELFF
D: .; V: TRBV7-2; J: TRBJ2-1; size: few; DNA: TGTGCCAGCAGCTTGGGAGCGGCTTACAATGAGCAGTTCTTC; CDR3: CASSLGAAYNEQFF
D: TRBD1; V: TRBV19; J: TRBJ2-5; size: .; DNA: TGTGCCAGTAGTACAGGACAGGGGGCCGAAGAGACCCAGTACTTC; CDR3: CASSTGQGAEETQYF
D: .; V: TRBV6-6; J: TRBJ2-7; size: few; DNA: TGTGCCAGCAGTTTACGACTTGAAGAATACGAGCAGTACTTC; CDR3: CASSLRLEEYEQYF
D: TRBD2; V: TRBV9; J: TRBJ2-7; size: few; DNA: TGTGCCAGCAGCGCAATTACTAGCGGGATAAACGAGCAGTACTTC; CDR3: CASSAITSGINEQYF
D: .; V: TRBV7-9; J: TRBJ2-5; size: few; DNA: TGTGCCAGCAGCTTAGGGCGGAGGGAGACCCAGTACTTC; CDR3: CASSLGRRETQYF
D: .; V: TRBV20-1; J: TRBJ2-3; size: few; DNA: TGCAGTGCCAGACCACCGACCACTGTGGATACGCAGTATTTT; CDR3: CSARPPTTVDTQYF
D: .; V: TRBV6-6; J: TRBJ2-1; size: many; DNA: TGTGCCAGCAGTTACGAGTCCGGGATATACAATGAGCAGTTCTTC; CDR3: CASSYESGIYNEQFF
D: .; V: TRBV30; J: TRBJ2-7; size: .; DNA: TGTGCCTGGAGTACAGCCTCCTACGAGCAGTACTTC; CDR3: CAWSTASYEQYF
D: TRBD1; V: TRBV2; J: TRBJ1-4; size: .; DNA: TGTGCCAGCACTCTCCCCTTGGTTCGGACAGGGGATGAAAAACTGTTTTTT; CDR3: CASTLPLVRTGDEKLFF
D: .; V: TRBV12-5; J: TRBJ1-1; size: few; DNA: TGTGCTAGTGGTTTGGACGGACTGCACACTGAAGCTTTCTTT; CDR3: CASGLDGLHTEAFF
D: .; V: TRBV29-1; J: TRBJ1-2; size: many; DNA: TGCAGCGGGGCGGGGGTGAACTATGGCTACACCTTC; CDR3: CSGAGVNYGYTF
D: .; V: TRBV20-1; J: TRBJ2-7; size: .; DNA: TGCAGTGCTCCTACGAACTGGCCCTACGAGCAGTACTTC; CDR3: CSAPTNWPYEQYF
D: TRBD2; V: TRBV12-3/TRBV12-4; J: TRBJ2-3; size: .; DNA: TGTGCCAGCACTCTGAATATAGCGGGTACTAGCACAGATACGCAGTATTTT; CDR3: CASTLNIAGTSTDTQYF
D: .; V: TRBV7-9; J: TRBJ1-1; size: few; DNA: TGTGCCAGCCCGGGTGGGGACGACACTGAAGCTTTCTTT; CDR3: CASPGGDDTEAFF
D: TRBD1; V: TRBV3-1; J: TRBJ2-1; size: few; DNA: TGTGCCAGCAGCCCCCACAGGGGGAAAAATGAGCAGTTCTTC; CDR3: CASSPHRGKNEQFF
D: .; V: TRBV2; J: TRBJ2-1; size: many; DNA: TGTGCCAGCAGTGATGGGGCCGAGGGGTACAATGAGCAGTTCTTC; CDR3: CASSDGAEGYNEQFF
D: TRBD1; V: TRBV29-1; J: TRBJ1-2; size: .; DNA: TGCAGCGTTGCGGGACAGGGTTATGGCTACACCTTC; CDR3: CSVAGQGYGYTF
D: .; V: TRBV28; J: TRBJ2-3; size: few; DNA: TGTGCCAGCAGTTTATCCGACTCAGGCACAGATACGCAGTATTTT; CDR3: CASSLSDSGTDTQYF
D: .; V: TRBV27; J: TRBJ1-5; size: .; DNA: TGTGCCAGCAGTTTAGGGGGCCCGGGGCAGCCCCAGCATTTT; CDR3: CASSLGGPGQPQHF
D: .; V: TRBV4-1; J: TRBJ1-3; size: .; DNA: TGCGCCAGCAGCTTGAGGACCACTGAAAACACCATATCTTTT; CDR3: CASSLRTTENTISF
D: .; V: TRBV18; J: TRBJ2-1; size: once; DNA: TGTGCCAGCTCAAGAGGGCTAGCCAAGGATGAGCAGTTCTTC; CDR3: CASSRGLAKDEQFF
D: .; V: TRBV18; J: TRBJ1-5; size: many; DNA: TGTGCCAGCTCCGCCCAAGGGGGTAATCAGCCCCAGCATTTT; CDR3: CASSAQGGNQPQHF
D: TRBD1; V: TRBV29-1; J: TRBJ1-2; size: many; DNA: TGCAGCGTTCCGAGACAGGGAGCCTATGGCTACACCTTC; CDR3: CSVPRQGAYGYTF
D: .; V: TRBV28; J: TRBJ2-2; size: many; DNA: TGTGCCAGCAGTTCCTTAGGGGACACCGGGGAGCTGTTTTTT; CDR3: CASSSLGDTGELFF
D: .; V: TRBV2; J: TRBJ1-4; size: many; DNA: TGTGCCAGCAGTGAATCGGGGGCCTGGCGGGAAAAACTGTTTTTT; CDR3: CASSESGAWREKLFF
D: .; V: TRBV29-1; J: TRBJ2-3; size: many; DNA: TGCAGCGTTGAAAGGGACGCCAGGACGGGCACAGATACGCAGTATTTT; CDR3: CSVERDARTGTDTQYF
D: .; V: TRBV28; J: TRBJ2-2; size: many; DNA: TGTGCCAGCAGTTTAACAGCCACCGGGGAGCTGTTTTTT; CDR3: CASSLTATGELFF
D: TRBD1; V: TRBV29-1; J: TRBJ2-7; size: many; DNA: TGCAGCGTCTTGACAGGGGCCCCCTACGAGCAGTACTTC; CDR3: CSVLTGAPYEQYF
D: .; V: TRBV30; J: TRBJ2-5; size: many; DNA: TGTGCCTGGAGTGTACTAGTAACGGAGACCCAGTACTTC; CDR3: CAWSVLVTETQYF
D: TRBD2; V: TRBV7-2; J: TRBJ2-7; size: .; DNA: TGTGCCAGCAGCTTCAGTGGCAGCGGGGGCGAGCAGTACTTC; CDR3: CASSFSGSGGEQYF
D: TRBD1; V: TRBV7-9; J: TRBJ2-7; size: .; DNA: TGTGCCAGCAGCTTAGGCAGGGGGCGCGAGCAGTACTTC; CDR3: CASSLGRGREQYF